What follows describes a single TCR beta chain. What it binds is not known. Using a J-beta primer mix together with a sample-barcoded 5' primer, a second PCR was run for roughly 6 to 11 cycles. Carrying 12 random nucleotides, a template-switch adaptor labeled each individual cDNA molecule. TCRdb used MiXCR to reprocess the 5' RACE reads, holding one entry per CDR3 protein. The sample has around 900,000 distinct CDR3 sequences; 29% are singletons. The total RNA that was extracted per sample amounted to at least 5 micrograms. The record originates from a study of blood T cells in healthy people across ages. Study-wide results and limits: TCR beta diversity was tightly associated with the proportion of naive T cells. Whereas aged donors had fewer naive CD4+ cells, long-lived donors had more of them and higher diversity.

The CDR3 spans 14 residues. CDR1 is DFQATT, CDR2 SNEGSKA, per germline (reference sequence). V lost 4 bases to trimming and J lost 3 bases; unmatched junction nucleotides: 6. The source of this sequence is a woman of 80 years or more in good health. Input material: blood. This chain uses TRBV20-1 with TRBJ1-1; 9 nucleotides align to TRBD1. The CDR3 here is CSATATGGHTEAFF. The CDR3 nucleotides read TGCAGTGCTACAGCTACAGGGGGCCACACTGAAGCTTTCTTT.